This T cell receptor (beta chain) is from a study of T cells after yellow fever vaccination. Overall study results and limits: The secondary response was weaker, and its peak arrived faster, on day 5 versus 15. CD4 and CD8 compartments shared a small share of clonotypes, likely from convergent recombination. Re-detected after boosting: most primary clones, more than 95% of CD4 and roughly 90% of CD8.

Template switching with 5'RACE generated the TCR cDNA and added a universal primer site and UMIs. TCRdb ran MiXCR on the 5' RACE reads and lists one entry per CDR3 protein. The sample lists 130,000 or so distinct CDR3 sequences; 13% to 15% were seen once. Only a few counts were recorded for this clonotype. Its antigen is currently unknown. The sequences come from CD8+ T cells sorted from PBMCs, collected 5 days after the yellow fever booster vaccination. This TCR was recovered from a man aged 18 to 35 who received the YFV17D yellow fever vaccine.

CDR3 protein: CASSVASGSYEQYF. The CDR3 region has the DNA TGTGCCAGCAGCGTCGCTAGCGGCTCCTACGAGCAGTACTTC. The chain employs TRBV9 and TRBJ2-7, with 7 nucleotides matching TRBD2. Unmatched junction bases numbered 2, after V lost 2 bases and J lost 0 bases. The length of the CDR3 is 14 residues. The germline CDR1 and CDR2 sequences are SGDLS and YYNGEE.